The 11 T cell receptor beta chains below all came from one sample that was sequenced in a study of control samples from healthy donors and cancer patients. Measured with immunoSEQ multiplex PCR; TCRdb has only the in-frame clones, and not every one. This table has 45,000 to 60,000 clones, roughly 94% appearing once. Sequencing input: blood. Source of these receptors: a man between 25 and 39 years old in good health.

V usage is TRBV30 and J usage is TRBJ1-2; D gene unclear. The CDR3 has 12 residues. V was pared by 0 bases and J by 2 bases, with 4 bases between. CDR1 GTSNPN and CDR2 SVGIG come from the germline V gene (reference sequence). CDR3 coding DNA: TGTGCCTGGAGTGTACTAAACTATGGCTACACCTTC. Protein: CAWSVLNYGYTF.

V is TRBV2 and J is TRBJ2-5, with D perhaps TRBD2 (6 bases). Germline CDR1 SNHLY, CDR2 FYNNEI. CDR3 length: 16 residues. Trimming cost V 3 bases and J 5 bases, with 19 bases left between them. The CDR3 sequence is CASSDKTRGTSETQYF. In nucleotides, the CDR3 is TGTGCCAGCAGTGATAAGACTAGGGGTACTTCTGAGACCCAGTACTTC.

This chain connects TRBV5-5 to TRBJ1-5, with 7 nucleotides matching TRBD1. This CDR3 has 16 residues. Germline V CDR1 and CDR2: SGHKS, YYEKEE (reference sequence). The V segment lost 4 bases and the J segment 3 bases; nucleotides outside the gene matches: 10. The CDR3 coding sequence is TGTGCCAGCAGCGTTAACTCCGGGACAGACAATCAGCCCCAGCATTTT. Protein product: CASSVNSGTDNQPQHF.

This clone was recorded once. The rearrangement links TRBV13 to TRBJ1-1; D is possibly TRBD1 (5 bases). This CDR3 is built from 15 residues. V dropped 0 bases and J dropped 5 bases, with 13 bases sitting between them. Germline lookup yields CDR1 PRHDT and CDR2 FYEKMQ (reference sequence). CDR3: CASSLGLREGTEAFF. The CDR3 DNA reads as TGTGCCAGCAGCTTAGGCCTAAGAGAGGGGACTGAAGCTTTCTTT.

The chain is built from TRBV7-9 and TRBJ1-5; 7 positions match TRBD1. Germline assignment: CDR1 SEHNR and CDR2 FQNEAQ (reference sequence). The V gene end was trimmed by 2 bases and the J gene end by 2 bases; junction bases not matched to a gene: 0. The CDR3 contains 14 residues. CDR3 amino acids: CASSLTGGNQPQHF. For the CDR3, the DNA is TGTGCCAGCAGCTTAACAGGGGGCAATCAGCCCCAGCATTTT.

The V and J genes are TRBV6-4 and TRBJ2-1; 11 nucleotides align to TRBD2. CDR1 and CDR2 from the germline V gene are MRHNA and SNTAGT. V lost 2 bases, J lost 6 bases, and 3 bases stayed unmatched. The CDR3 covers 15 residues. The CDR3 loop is CASSDLLAGANEQFF. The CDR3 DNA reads TGTGCCAGCAGTGACCTACTAGCGGGAGCCAATGAGCAGTTCTTC.

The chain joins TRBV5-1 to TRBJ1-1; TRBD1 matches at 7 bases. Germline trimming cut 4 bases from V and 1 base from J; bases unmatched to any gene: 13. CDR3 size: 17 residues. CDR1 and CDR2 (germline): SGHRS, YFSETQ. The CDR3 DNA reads TGCGCCAGCAGCGTGACAGGGTATCATTTTGGGAACACTGAAGCTTTCTTT. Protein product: CASSVTGYHFGNTEAFF.

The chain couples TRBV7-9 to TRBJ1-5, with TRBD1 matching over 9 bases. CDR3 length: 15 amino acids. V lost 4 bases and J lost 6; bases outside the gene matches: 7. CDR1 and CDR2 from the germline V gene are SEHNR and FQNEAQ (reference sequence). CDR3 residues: CASSYSGTGLQPQHF. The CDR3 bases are TGTGCCAGCAGCTATTCCGGGACAGGGCTTCAGCCCCAGCATTTT.

In DNA, the CDR3 is TGTGCCAGAACGGGACTAGGTCGCACAGATACGCAGTATTTT. Amino acid sequence: CARTGLGRTDTQYF. The V and J genes are TRBV2 and TRBJ2-3, with 8 bases that match TRBD2. V was clipped by 9 bases and J by 1 base; unmatched bases: 6. The germline CDR1 and CDR2 sequences are SNHLY and FYNNEI. This CDR3 spans 14 amino acids.

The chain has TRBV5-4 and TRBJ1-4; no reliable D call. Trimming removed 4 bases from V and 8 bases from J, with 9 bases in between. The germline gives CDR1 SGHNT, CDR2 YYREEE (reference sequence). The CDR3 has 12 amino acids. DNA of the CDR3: TGTGCCAGCAGCCGCGACGGGGAAAAACTGTTTTTT. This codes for CASSRDGEKLFF.

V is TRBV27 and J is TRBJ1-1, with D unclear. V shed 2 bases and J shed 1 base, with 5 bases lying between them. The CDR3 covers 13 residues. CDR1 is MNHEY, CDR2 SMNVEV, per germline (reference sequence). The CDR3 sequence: CASSLAENTEAFF. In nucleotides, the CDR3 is TGTGCCAGCAGTTTAGCAGAGAACACTGAAGCTTTCTTT.